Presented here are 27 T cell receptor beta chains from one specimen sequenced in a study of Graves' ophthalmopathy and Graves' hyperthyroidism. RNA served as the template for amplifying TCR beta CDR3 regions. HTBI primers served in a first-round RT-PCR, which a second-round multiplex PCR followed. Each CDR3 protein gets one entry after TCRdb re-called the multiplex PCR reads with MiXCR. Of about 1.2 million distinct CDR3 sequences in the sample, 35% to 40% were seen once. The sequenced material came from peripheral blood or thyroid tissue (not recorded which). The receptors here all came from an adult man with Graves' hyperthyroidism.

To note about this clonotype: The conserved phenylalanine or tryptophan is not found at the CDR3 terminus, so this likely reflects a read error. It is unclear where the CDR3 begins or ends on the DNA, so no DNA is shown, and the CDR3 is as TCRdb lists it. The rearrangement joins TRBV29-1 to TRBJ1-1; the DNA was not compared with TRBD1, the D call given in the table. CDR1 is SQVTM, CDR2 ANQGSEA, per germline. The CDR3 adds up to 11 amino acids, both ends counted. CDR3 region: CSPPDGTKANY.

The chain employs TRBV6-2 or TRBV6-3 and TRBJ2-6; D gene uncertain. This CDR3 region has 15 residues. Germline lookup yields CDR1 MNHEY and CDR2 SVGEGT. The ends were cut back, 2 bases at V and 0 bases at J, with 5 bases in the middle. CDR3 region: CASSYIPSGANVLTF. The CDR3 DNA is TGTGCCAGCAGTTACATTCCCTCTGGGGCCAACGTCCTGACTTTC.

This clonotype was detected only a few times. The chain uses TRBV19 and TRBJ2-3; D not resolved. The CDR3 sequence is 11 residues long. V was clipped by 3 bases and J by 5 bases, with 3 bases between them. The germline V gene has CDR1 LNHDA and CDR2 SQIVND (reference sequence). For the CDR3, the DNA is TGTGCCAGTAGTATCCGAGATACGCAGTATTTT. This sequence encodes CASSIRDTQYF.

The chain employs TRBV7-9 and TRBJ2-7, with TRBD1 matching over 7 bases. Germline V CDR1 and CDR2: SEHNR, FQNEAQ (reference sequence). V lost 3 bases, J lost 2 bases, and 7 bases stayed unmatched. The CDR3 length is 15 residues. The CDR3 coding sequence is TGTGCCAGCAGCTTTAGGACAGGTTTGGCCTACGAGCAGTACTTC. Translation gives CASSFRTGLAYEQYF. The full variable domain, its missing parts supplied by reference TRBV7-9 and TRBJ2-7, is DTGVSQNPRHKITKRGQNVTFRCDPISEHNRLYWYRQTLGQGPEFLTYFQNEAQLEKSRLLSDRFSAERPKGSFSTLEIQRTEQGDSAMYLCASSFRTGLAYEQYFGPGTRLTVT.

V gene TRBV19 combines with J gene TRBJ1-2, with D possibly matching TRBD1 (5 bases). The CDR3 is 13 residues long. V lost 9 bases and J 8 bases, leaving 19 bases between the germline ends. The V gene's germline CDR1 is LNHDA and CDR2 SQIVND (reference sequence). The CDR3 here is CASKTQDTLGYTF. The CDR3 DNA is TGTGCCAGCAAGACTCAGGACACCTTAGGCTACACCTTC.

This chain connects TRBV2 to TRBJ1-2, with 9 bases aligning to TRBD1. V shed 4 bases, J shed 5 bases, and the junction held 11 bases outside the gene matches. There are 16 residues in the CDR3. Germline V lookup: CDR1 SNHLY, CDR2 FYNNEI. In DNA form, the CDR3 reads TGTGCCAGCAGTGGAACCAGTTACGGACAGGGGTATGGCTACACCTTC. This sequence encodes CASSGTSYGQGYGYTF.

The CDR3 reads CASSAGQSLNTEAFF. DNA of the CDR3: TGCGCCAGCAGTGCCGGACAGAGCTTGAACACTGAAGCTTTCTTT. This chain links TRBV10-2 with TRBJ1-1; D may be TRBD1 (6 bases). The V end lost 4 bases, the J end lost 0 bases, and 12 bases lay between the germline ends. The germline V gene has CDR1 WSHSY and CDR2 SAAADI. CDR3 length equals 15 residues.

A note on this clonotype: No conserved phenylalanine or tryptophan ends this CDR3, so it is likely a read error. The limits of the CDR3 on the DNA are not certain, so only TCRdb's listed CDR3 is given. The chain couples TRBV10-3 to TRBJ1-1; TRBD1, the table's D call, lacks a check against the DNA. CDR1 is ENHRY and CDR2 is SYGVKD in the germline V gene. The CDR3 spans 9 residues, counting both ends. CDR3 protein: CAISGFGTG.

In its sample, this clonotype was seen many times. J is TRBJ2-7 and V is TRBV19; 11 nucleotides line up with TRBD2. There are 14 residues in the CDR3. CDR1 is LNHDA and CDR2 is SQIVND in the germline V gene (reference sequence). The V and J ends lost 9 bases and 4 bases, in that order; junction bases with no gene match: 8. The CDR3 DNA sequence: TGTGCCAGCCGGATAGCGGGAGGGCCGTACGAGCAGTACTTC. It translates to CASRIAGGPYEQYF.

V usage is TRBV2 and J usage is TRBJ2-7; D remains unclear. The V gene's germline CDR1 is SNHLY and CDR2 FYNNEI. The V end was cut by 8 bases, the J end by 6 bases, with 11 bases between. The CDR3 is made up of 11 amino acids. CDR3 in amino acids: CASWAPCEQYF. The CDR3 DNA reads TGTGCCAGCTGGGCCCCCTGCGAGCAGTACTTC.

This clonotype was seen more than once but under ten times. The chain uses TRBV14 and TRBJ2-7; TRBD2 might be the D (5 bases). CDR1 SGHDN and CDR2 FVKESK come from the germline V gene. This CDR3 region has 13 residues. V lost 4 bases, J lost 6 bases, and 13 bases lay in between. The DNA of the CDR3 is TGTGCCAGCAGCCCTAACGAGCGGTTCGAGCAGTACTTC. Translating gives CASSPNERFEQYF.

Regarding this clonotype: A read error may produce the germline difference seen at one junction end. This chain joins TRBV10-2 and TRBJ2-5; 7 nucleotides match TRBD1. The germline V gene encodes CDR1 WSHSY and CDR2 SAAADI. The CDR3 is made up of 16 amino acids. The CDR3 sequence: CASSYPRTGARETQYF. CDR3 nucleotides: TGTGCCAGCAGTTACCCCCGAACAGGGGCACGGGAGACCCAGTACTTC.

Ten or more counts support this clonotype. The CDR3 spells CASSPDRGVGETQYF. CDR3 nucleotide sequence: TGTGCCAGCAGCCCGGATAGAGGGGTAGGAGAGACCCAGTACTTC. The V gene is TRBV7-8, the J gene TRBJ2-5, with D perhaps assigned TRBD1 or TRBD2 (5 bases each). The V gene lost 5 bases and the J gene lost 4 bases, with 17 bases spanning the gap. Looked up from germline, CDR1 is SGHVS and CDR2 is FQNEAQ. This CDR3 is 15 amino acids long.

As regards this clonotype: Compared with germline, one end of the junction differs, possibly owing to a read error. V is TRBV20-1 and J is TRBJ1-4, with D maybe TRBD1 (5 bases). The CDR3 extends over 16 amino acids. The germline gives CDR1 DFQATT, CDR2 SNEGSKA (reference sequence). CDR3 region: CSAREMTATTDEKLFF. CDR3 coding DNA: TGCAGTGCTAGAGAGATGACAGCAACAACTGATGAAAAACTGTTTTTT.

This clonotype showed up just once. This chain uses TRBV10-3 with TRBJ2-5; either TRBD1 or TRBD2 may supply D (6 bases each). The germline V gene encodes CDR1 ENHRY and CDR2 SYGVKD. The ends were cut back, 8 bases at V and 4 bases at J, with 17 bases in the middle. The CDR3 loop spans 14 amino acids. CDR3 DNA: TGTGCCATCCAAGGGGGGTTACCGACAGAGACCCAGTACTTC. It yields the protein CAIQGGLPTETQYF.

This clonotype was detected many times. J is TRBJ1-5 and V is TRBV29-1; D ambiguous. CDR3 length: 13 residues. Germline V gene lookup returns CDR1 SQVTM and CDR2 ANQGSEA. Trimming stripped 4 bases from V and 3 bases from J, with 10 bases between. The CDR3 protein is CSVVSGINQPQHF. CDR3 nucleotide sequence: TGCAGCGTTGTGTCCGGTATCAATCAGCCCCAGCATTTT.

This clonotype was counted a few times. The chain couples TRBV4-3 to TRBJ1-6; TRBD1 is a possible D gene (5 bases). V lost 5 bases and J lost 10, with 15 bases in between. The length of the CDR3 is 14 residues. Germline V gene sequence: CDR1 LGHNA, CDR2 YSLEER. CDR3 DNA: TGCGCCAGCAGCGAGAGAACTCAGGGCTCACCCCTCCACTTT. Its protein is CASSERTQGSPLHF.

CDR3 nucleotide sequence: TGCAGCGCAGATCAAACAGGGGATGCCTATGGCTACACCTTC. Protein: CSADQTGDAYGYTF. The chain joins TRBV29-1 to TRBJ1-2; 7 bases map to TRBD1. Trimming at V came to 7 bases and at J to 4 bases, leaving 12 bases not matched to a gene. From germline, CDR1 is SQVTM and CDR2 ANQGSEA. The CDR3 has 14 residues.

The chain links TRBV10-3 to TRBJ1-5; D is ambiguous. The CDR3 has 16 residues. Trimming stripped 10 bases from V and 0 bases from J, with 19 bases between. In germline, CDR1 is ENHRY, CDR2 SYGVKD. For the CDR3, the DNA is TGTGCCAGCGAGCGGACTGAAAACACTAGCAATCAGCCCCAGCATTTT. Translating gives CASERTENTSNQPQHF.

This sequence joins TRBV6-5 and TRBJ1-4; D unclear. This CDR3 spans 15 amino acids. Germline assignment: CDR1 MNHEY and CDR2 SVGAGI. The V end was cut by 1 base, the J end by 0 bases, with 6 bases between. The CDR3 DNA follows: TGTGCCAGCAGTTACTACAGTGCAACTAATGAAAAACTGTTTTTT. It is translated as CASSYYSATNEKLFF.

The CDR3: CAWSVLMNTEAFF. The CDR3 DNA reads TGTGCCTGGAGTGTCTTAATGAACACTGAAGCTTTCTTT. J is TRBJ1-1 and V is TRBV30; D ambiguous. The CDR3 is made up of 13 amino acids. V lost 0 bases to trimming and J lost 0 bases, with 5 bases between them. Germline V gene sequence: CDR1 GTSNPN, CDR2 SVGIG (reference sequence).

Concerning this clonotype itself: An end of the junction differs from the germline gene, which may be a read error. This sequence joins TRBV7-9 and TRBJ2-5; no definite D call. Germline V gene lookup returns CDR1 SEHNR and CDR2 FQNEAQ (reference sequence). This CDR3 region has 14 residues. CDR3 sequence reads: CASSPTGSQGTQYF. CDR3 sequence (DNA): TGTGCCAGCAGCCCGACGGGCTCCCAAGGGACCCAGTACTTC.

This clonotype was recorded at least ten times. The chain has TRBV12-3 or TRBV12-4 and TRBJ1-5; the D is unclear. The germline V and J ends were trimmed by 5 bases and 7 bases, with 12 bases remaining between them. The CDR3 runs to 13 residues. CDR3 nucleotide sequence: TGTGCCAGCAGTCCACCCTGGTTCCAGCCCCAGCATTTT. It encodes CASSPPWFQPQHF.

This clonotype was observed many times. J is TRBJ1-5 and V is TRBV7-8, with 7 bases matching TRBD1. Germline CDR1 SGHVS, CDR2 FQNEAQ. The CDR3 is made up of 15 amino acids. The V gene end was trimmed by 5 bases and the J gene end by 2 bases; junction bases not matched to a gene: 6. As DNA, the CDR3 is TGTGCCAGCAGCACGACAGGGTTTGGCAATCAGCCCCAGCATTTT. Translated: CASSTTGFGNQPQHF.

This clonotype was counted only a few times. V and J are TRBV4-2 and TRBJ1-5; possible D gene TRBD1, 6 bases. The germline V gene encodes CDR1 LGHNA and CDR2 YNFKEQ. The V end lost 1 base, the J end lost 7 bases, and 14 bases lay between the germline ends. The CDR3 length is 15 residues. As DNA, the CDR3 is TGTGCCAGCAGCCAAGGGCGGGGGGCTGGGCAGCCCCAGCATTTT. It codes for CASSQGRGAGQPQHF.

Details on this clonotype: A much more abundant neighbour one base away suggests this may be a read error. The CDR3 bases are TGTGCCAGCAGATTAGGGCGGCTCCTCGGGGAGACCCAGTACTTC. Protein sequence: CASRLGRLLGETQYF. This chain uses TRBV5-5 with TRBJ2-5; D not certain. The length of the CDR3 is 15 residues. The ends were cut back, 5 bases at V and 5 bases at J, with 19 bases in the middle. Germline-derived CDR1 and CDR2 are SGHKS and YYEKEE (reference sequence).

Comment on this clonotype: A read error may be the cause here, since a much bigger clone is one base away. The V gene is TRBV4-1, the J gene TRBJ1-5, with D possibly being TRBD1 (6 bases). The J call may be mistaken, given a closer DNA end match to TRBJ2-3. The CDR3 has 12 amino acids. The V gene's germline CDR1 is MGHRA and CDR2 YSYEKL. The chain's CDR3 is CASNGFGQPQYF. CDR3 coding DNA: TGCGCCAGCAACGGTTTTGGACAGCCCCAGTATTTT.